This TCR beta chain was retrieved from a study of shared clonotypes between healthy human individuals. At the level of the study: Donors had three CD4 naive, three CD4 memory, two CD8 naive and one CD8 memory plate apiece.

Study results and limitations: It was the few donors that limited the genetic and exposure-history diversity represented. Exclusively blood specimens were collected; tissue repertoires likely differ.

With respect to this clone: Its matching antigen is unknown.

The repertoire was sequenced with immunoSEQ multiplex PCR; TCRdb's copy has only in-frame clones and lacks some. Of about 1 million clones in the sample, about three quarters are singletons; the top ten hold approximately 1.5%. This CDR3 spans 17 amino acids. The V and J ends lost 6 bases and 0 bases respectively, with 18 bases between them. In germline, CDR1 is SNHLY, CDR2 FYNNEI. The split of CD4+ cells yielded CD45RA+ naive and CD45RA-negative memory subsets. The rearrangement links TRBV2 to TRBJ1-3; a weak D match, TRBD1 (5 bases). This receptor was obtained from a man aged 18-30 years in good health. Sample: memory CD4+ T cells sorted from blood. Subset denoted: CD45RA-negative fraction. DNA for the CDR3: TGTGCCAGCAGGCCCTGGGTAGGGACGAGCTCTGGAAACACCATATATTTT. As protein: CASRPWVGTSSGNTIYF.